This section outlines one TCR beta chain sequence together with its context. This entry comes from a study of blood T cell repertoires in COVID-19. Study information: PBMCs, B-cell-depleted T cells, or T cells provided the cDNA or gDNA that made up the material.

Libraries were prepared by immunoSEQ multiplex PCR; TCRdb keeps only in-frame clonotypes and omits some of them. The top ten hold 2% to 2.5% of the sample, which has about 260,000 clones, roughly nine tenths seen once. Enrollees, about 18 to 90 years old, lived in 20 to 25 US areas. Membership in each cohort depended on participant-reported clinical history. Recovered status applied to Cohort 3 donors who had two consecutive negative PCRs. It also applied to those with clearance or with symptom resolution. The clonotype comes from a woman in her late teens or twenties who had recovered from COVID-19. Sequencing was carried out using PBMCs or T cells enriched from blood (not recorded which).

The CDR3 DNA reads as TGTGCCAGCAGTGACTCTGGACAGGGGCAGACAGATACGCAGTATTTT. Protein sequence: CASSDSGQGQTDTQYF. V gene TRBV6-4 combines with J gene TRBJ2-3; 9 bases align to TRBD1. Germline V CDR1 and CDR2: MRHNA, SNTAGT. V gave up 0 bases and J gave up 3 bases; unmatched junction bases: 4. The CDR3 spans 16 residues.